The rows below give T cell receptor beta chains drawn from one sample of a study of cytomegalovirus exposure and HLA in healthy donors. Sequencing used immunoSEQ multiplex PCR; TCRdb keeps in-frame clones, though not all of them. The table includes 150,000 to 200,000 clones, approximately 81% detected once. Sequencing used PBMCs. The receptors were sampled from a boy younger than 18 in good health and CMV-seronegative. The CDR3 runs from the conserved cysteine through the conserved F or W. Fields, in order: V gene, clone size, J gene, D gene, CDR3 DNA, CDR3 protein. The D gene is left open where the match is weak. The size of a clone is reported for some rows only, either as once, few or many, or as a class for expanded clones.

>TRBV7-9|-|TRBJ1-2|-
TGTGCCAGCAGCTTAGGCTCCCCGGTCTATGGCTACACCTTC
CASSLGSPVYGYTF
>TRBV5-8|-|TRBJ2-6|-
TGTGCCAGCGCGGTCAGGGCTGGGGCCAACGTCCTGACTTTC
CASAVRAGANVLTF
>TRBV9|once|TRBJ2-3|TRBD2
TGTGCCAGCAGCGTTTTAGCGGGTAGCACAGATACGCAGTATTTT
CASSVLAGSTDTQYF
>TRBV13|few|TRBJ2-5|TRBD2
TGTGCCAGCAGACTGGGACTACAAGAGACCCAGTACTTC
CASRLGLQETQYF
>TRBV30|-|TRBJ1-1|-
TGTGCCTGGAATCCGACAGGGAACACTGAAGCTTTCTTT
CAWNPTGNTEAFF
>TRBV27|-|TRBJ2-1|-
TGTGCCAGCAGTTTATCGTCGAACCGGGAGCAGTTCTTC
CASSLSSNREQFF
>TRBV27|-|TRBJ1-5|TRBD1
TGTGCCAGCAGTTGGACAGGGCGGCAGCCCCAGCATTTT
CASSWTGRQPQHF
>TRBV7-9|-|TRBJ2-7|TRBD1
TGTGCCAGCAGCTTCCCGGACAGGAAATACGAGCAGTACTTC
CASSFPDRKYEQYF
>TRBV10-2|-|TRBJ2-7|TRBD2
TGCGCCAGCAGTGAGGATCCTAGCGGGGTAAACGAGCAGTACTTC
CASSEDPSGVNEQYF
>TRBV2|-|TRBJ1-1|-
TGTGCCAGCAGAATGAGGGGGATGAACACTGAAGCTTTCTTT
CASRMRGMNTEAFF
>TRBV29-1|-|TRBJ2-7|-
TGCAGCGCCCTTTCGCGGGGAACCTACGAGCAGTACTTC
CSALSRGTYEQYF
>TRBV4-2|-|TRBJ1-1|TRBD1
TGTGCCAGCAGCCAAGGTGAAAGAGGGCAGGGGGCTAGGACTGAAGCTTTCTTT
CASSQGERGQGARTEAFF
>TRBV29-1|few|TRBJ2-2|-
TGCAGCGTTGATAACGGTAACACCGGGGAGCTGTTTTTT
CSVDNGNTGELFF
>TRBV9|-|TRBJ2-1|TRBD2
TGTGCCAGCAGCGTAGCTGGAAGTAGCGGGGGGCCGGGGGCTGAGCCCTACAATGAGCAGTTCTTC
CASSVAGSSGGPGAEPYNEQFF
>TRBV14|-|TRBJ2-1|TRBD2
TGTGCCAGCAGCCAAGCTAGCGGTCCCTACAATGAGCAGTTCTTC
CASSQASGPYNEQFF
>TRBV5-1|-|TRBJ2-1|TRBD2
TGCGCCAGCCTAGGCAGGACTAGCGGGAGGTCGTCGATTGATGAGCAGTTCTTC
CASLGRTSGRSSIDEQFF
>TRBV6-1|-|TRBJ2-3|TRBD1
TGTGCCAGCAGTGTTGAGGGACAGTACACAGATACGCAGTATTTT
CASSVEGQYTDTQYF
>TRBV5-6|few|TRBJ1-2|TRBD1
TGTGCCAGCAGCCACATATTACGGGACAGCTATGGCTACACCTTC
CASSHILRDSYGYTF
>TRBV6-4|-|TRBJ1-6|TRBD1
TGTGCCAGCAGTGCCGGGACAGCCGATAATTCACCCCTCCACTTT
CASSAGTADNSPLHF
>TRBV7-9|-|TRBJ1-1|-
TGTGCCAGCAGCTTAGTTGGCCCTGAAGCTTTCTTT
CASSLVGPEAFF
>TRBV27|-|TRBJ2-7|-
TGTGCCAGCAGTCCATGGGCGGGGCGCTCCTACGAGCAGTACTTC
CASSPWAGRSYEQYF
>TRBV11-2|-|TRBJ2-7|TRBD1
TGTGCCAGCAGCTTAGGGGACAGCAACCACTACGAGCAGTACTTC
CASSLGDSNHYEQYF
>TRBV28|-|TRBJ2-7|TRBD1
TGTGCCAGCAGCCGGGACAGGGCTACCTACGAGCAGTACTTC
CASSRDRATYEQYF
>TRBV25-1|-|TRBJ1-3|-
TGTGCCAGCAGGACCCACGGGGGGCACATATATTTT
CASRTHGGHIYF
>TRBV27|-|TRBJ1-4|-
TGTGCCAGCAGATCAGGGTACGATGAAAAACTGTTTTTT
CASRSGYDEKLFF
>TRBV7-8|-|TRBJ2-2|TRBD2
TGTGCCAGCAGCTTAGACAGCGGGGTAACCGGGGAGCTGTTTTTT
CASSLDSGVTGELFF
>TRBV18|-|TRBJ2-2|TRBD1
TGTGCCAGCTCAGCCGGGACAGGGCGGACCGGGGAGCTGTTTTTT
CASSAGTGRTGELFF
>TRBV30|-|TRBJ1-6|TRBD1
TGTGCCTGGCGCCAATACAGGGGACCAAATTCACCCCTCCACTTT
CAWRQYRGPNSPLHF
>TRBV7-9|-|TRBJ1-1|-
TGTGCCAGCAAGGGGGAGGGCACTGAAGCTTTCTTT
CASKGEGTEAFF
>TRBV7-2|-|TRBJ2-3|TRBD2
TGTGCCAGCAGCCGCCCCCTCCTAGCGGGAGGGCGTTGGACGCAGTATTTT
CASSRPLLAGGRWTQYF
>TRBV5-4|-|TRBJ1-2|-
TGTGCCAGCAGCTTGCAGGGGAGGGATGGCTACACCTTC
CASSLQGRDGYTF
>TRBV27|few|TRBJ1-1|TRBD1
TGTGCCAGCATTGGAATGTCCCGGGACAGGGGGACGAACACTGAAGCTTTCTTT
CASIGMSRDRGTNTEAFF
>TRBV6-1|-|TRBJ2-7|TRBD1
TGTGCCAGCTCTGACAGGGGAGAGATCTACGAGCAGTACTTC
CASSDRGEIYEQYF
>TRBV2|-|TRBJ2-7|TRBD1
TGTGCCAGCACGGGACAGGGGGCGACTAACGAGCAGTACTTC
CASTGQGATNEQYF
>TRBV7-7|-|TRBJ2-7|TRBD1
TGTGCTAGCAGCCCCCCGGGACAGGAGAACTACGAGCAGTACTTC
CASSPPGQENYEQYF
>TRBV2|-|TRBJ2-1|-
TGTGCCAGCAGCCCCCTCCCCAGTCTTACCTCCTACAATGAGCAGTTCTTC
CASSPLPSLTSYNEQFF